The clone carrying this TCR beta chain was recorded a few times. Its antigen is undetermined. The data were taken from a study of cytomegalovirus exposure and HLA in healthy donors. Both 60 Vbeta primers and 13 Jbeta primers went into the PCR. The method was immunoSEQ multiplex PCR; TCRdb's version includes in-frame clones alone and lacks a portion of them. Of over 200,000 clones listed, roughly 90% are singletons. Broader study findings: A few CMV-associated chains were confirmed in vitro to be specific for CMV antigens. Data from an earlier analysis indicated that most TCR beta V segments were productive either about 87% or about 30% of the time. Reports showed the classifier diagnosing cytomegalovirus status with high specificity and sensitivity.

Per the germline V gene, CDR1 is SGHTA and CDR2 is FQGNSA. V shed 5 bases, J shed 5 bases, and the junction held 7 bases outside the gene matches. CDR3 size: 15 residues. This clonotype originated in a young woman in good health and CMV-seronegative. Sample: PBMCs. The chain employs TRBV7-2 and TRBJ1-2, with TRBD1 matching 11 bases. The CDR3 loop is CASSLRTGGKYGYTF. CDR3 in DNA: TGTGCCAGCAGCCTAAGGACAGGGGGCAAGTATGGCTACACCTTC.